A selection of T cell receptor beta chains follows, all from one sample in a study of cytomegalovirus exposure and HLA in healthy donors. TCRdb's table, derived via immunoSEQ multiplex PCR, lists solely in-frame clones and lacks some. Among around 170,000 clones listed, about four fifths were seen once. The source material was PBMCs. These receptors were collected from a woman aged 50 to 60 in good health and CMV-seropositive. Both conserved end residues are part of each CDR3. D genes are given only for firm matches. Size is omitted from some rows. Given values are once, few, many or a class for expanded clones.

TRBJ1-2	TRBV28	NA	NA	CASSESDYGYTF	TGTGCCAGCAGTGAGTCGGACTATGGCTACACCTTC
TRBJ2-1	TRBV2	TRBD2	NA	CASMTSGNEQFF	TGTGCCAGCATGACTAGCGGTAATGAGCAGTTCTTC
TRBJ2-1	TRBV11-2	TRBD2	few	CASTPFGTRKDEQFF	TGTGCCAGCACCCCCTTCGGGACTAGGAAAGATGAGCAGTTCTTC
TRBJ1-6	TRBV5-5	TRBD1	NA	CASSLQGNSYNSPLHF	TGTGCCAGCAGCCTACAGGGGAACTCCTATAATTCACCCCTCCACTTT
TRBJ1-5	TRBV5-4	TRBD1	NA	CASSSQGSSNQPQHF	TGTGCCAGCAGCTCACAGGGGAGTAGCAATCAGCCCCAGCATTTT
TRBJ2-5	TRBV15	NA	NA	CATSRAPQGETQYF	TGTGCCACCAGCAGGGCGCCTCAGGGAGAGACCCAGTACTTC
TRBJ1-1	TRBV18	NA	NA	CASSPLSRDTEAFF	TGTGCCAGCTCACCACTTTCGAGGGATACTGAAGCTTTCTTT
TRBJ1-1	TRBV9	TRBD1	NA	CASSPPPGQGPMNTEAFF	TGTGCCAGCAGCCCCCCCCCGGGACAGGGACCAATGAACACTGAAGCTTTCTTT
TRBJ2-1	TRBV2	NA	NA	CASSFKRSSYNEQFF	TGTGCCAGCAGTTTTAAGCGGTCCTCCTACAATGAGCAGTTCTTC
TRBJ2-7	TRBV4-3	NA	NA	CASSQDRGGTYEQYF	TGCGCCAGCAGCCAAGATCGTGGGGGGACCTACGAGCAGTACTTC
TRBJ2-4	TRBV7-3	TRBD1	NA	CASTFRGHYKNIQYF	TGTGCCAGCACCTTCAGGGGGCATTACAAAAACATTCAGTACTTC
TRBJ1-6	TRBV29-1	TRBD1	NA	CSVRTGAPNSPLHF	TGCAGCGTGAGGACAGGGGCTCCTAATTCACCCCTCCACTTT
TRBJ2-1	TRBV5-1	NA	NA	CASSLAQGWSDNEQFF	TGCGCCAGCAGCTTGGCGCAGGGGTGGAGTGACAATGAGCAGTTCTTC
TRBJ2-5	TRBV7-9	NA	NA	CASSTGLAMAQYF	TGTGCCAGCAGCACGGGGTTAGCCATGGCCCAGTACTTC
TRBJ2-2	TRBV7-3	NA	few	CASSQGNRDTGELFF	TGTGCCAGCAGCCAAGGGAACAGGGACACCGGGGAGCTGTTTTTT
TRBJ2-7	TRBV18	TRBD1	NA	CASSLDRISYEQYF	TGTGCCAGCTCACTGGACAGGATCTCCTACGAGCAGTACTTC
TRBJ2-1	TRBV9	NA	once	CASSVASGFSYNEQFF	TGTGCCAGCAGCGTAGCTTCGGGATTCTCCTACAATGAGCAGTTCTTC
TRBJ2-5	TRBV7-9	TRBD2	NA	CASSTLAGGRRETQYF	TGTGCCAGCAGCACTTTAGCGGGGGGCCGGAGGGAGACCCAGTACTTC
TRBJ1-1	TRBV7-9	TRBD1	NA	CASSQQGAAFF	TGTGCCAGCAGCCAACAGGGGGCGGCTTTCTTT
TRBJ1-1	TRBV5-6	NA	few	CASSSEGSGGWEAFF	TGTGCCAGCAGCTCGGAGGGGTCCGGTGGGTGGGAAGCTTTCTTT
TRBJ1-1	TRBV7-9	NA	NA	CASSLEGVSEAFF	TGTGCCAGCAGCTTAGAGGGGGTCTCTGAAGCCTTCTTT
TRBJ2-1	TRBV19	NA	NA	CASSIIGGPRGNEQFF	TGTGCCAGTAGTATTATAGGAGGGCCTCGAGGCAATGAGCAGTTCTTC
TRBJ1-6	TRBV4-2	NA	once	CASSNAGGFNSPLHF	TGTGCCAGCAGCAACGCCGGGGGGTTTAATTCACCCCTCCACTTT
TRBJ1-1	TRBV6-5	NA	once	CASSPPQGMTFF	TGTGCCAGCAGTCCGCCACAGGGAATGACTTTCTTT
TRBJ2-3	TRBV12-5	TRBD1	NA	CASGPGQGGADTQYF	TGTGCTAGTGGTCCGGGACAGGGGGGGGCAGATACGCAGTATTTT
TRBJ1-1	TRBV2	NA	NA	CASSERGVSEAFF	TGTGCCAGCAGTGAAAGGGGTGTAAGTGAAGCTTTCTTT
TRBJ1-4	TRBV7-9	TRBD1	NA	CASSREGALTNEKLFF	TGTGCCAGCAGCCGGGAGGGGGCGCTGACTAATGAAAAACTGTTTTTT
TRBJ2-7	TRBV6-5	TRBD1	NA	CASSSGQYRSYEQYF	TGTGCCAGCAGTTCGGGACAGTACCGCTCCTACGAGCAGTACTTC
TRBJ2-2	TRBV7-9	NA	NA	CASRSPGHGIWELFF	TGTGCCAGCAGATCACCGGGACACGGTATCTGGGAGCTGTTTTTT
TRBJ2-1	TRBV2	TRBD1	NA	CASIGQALYNEQFF	TGTGCCAGCATAGGACAGGCCCTCTACAATGAGCAGTTCTTC
TRBJ2-3	TRBV19	NA	NA	CASSILDTQYF	TGTGCCAGTAGTATTCTCGATACGCAGTATTTT
TRBJ1-5	TRBV6-5	NA	once	CASSLDRNQPQHF	TGTGCCAGCAGTTTAGACAGGAATCAGCCCCAGCATTTT
TRBJ1-3	TRBV9	NA	NA	CASSDMGSSGNTIYF	TGTGCCAGCAGCGATATGGGGAGCTCTGGAAACACCATATATTTT
TRBJ2-7	TRBV5-4	TRBD2	NA	CASSPGTRRYEQYF	TGTGCCAGCAGCCCCGGGACTAGAAGATACGAGCAGTACTTC
TRBJ2-3	TRBV28	NA	NA	CASSPRRGKVDTQYF	TGTGCCAGCAGTCCGAGACGGGGGAAGGTCGATACGCAGTATTTT
TRBJ2-7	TRBV19	NA	NA	CASSITGSEQYF	TGTGCCAGTAGTATAACAGGGAGCGAGCAGTACTTC
TRBJ2-7	TRBV4-1	TRBD2	NA	CASSQIAGGSAYEQYF	TGCGCCAGCAGCCAAATAGCGGGGGGCAGCGCCTACGAGCAGTACTTC
TRBJ2-5	TRBV13	TRBD2	medium-sized	CASSLLGLGQETQYF	TGTGCCAGCAGCTTATTGGGACTAGGACAGGAGACCCAGTACTTC
TRBJ1-2	TRBV4-1	TRBD1	NA	CASSPDPDRSLGYTF	TGCGCCAGCAGCCCAGACCCGGACAGGTCTTTAGGCTACACCTTC
TRBJ1-1	TRBV6-6	TRBD1	few	CASSYPQGTEAFF	TGTGCCAGCAGTTACCCACAGGGGACTGAAGCTTTCTTT
TRBJ1-1	TRBV7-9	NA	NA	CASSHLKLGEAFF	TGTGCCAGCAGCCACCTGAAGCTAGGAGAAGCTTTCTTT
TRBJ1-4	TRBV7-9	NA	NA	CSSRLSVEKLFF	TGTTCCAGCAGGTTATCGGTTGAAAAACTGTTTTTT
TRBJ2-2	TRBV18	NA	NA	CASSPRRTGENTGELFF	TGTGCCAGCTCACCTAGGAGGACGGGCGAGAACACCGGGGAGCTGTTTTTT